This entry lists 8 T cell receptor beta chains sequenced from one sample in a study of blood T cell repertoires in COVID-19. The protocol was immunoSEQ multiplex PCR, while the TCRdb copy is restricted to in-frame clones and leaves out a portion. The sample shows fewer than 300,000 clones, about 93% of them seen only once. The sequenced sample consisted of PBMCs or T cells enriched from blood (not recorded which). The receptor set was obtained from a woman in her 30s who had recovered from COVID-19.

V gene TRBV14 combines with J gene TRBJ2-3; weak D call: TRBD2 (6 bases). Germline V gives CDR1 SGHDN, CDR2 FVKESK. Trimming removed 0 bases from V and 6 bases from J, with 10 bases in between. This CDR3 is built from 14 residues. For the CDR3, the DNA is TGTGCCAGCAGCCAAGAGGCCGCGGGGGATACGCAGTATTTT. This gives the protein CASSQEAAGDTQYF.

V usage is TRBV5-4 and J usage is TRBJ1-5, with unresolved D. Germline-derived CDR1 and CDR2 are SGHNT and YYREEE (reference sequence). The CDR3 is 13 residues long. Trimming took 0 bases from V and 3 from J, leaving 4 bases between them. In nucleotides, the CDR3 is TGTGCCAGCAGCTTGGACACCAATCAGCCCCAGCATTTT. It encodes CASSLDTNQPQHF.

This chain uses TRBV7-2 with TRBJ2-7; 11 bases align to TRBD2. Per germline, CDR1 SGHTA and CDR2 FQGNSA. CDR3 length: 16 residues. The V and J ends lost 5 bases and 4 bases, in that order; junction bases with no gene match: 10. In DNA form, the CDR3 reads TGTGCCAGCAGCCCCGGTACTAGCGGGAGCCGTTACGAGCAGTACTTC. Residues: CASSPGTSGSRYEQYF. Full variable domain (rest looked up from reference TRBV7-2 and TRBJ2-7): GAGVSQSPSNKVTEKGKDVELRCDPISGHTALYWYRQSLGQGLEFLIYFQGNSAPDKSGLPSDRFSAERTGGSVSTLTIQRTQQEDSAVYLCASSPGTSGSRYEQYFGPGTRLTVT.

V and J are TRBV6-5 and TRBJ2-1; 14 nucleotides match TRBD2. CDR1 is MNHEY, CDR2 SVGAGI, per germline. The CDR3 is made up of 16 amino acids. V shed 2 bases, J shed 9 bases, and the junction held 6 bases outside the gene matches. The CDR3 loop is CASSYRLAGGSREQFF. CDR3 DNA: TGTGCCAGCAGTTACCGACTAGCGGGAGGGTCTCGTGAGCAGTTCTTC.

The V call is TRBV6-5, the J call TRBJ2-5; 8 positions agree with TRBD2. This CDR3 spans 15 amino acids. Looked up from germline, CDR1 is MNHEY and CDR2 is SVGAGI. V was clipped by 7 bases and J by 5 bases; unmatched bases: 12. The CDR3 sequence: CASKNYREGRETQYF. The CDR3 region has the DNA TGTGCCAGCAAGAATTATCGGGAGGGCCGTGAGACCCAGTACTTC.

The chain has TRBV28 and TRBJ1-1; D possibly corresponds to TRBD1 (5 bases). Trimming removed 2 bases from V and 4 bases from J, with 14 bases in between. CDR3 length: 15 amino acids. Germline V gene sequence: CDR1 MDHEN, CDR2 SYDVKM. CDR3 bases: TGTGCCAGCAGTTTACCCCGTTCGGGGGGCACTGAAGCTTTCTTT. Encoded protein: CASSLPRSGGTEAFF.

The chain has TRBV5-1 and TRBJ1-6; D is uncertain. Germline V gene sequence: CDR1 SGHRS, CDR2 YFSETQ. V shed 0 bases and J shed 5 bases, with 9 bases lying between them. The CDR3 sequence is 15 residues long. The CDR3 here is CASSLESTDNSPLHF. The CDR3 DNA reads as TGCGCCAGCAGCTTGGAGTCAACAGATAATTCACCCCTCCACTTT. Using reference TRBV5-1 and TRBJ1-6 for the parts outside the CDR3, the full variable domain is KAGVTQTPRYLIKTRGQQVTLSCSPISGHRSVSWYQQTPGQGLQFLFEYFSETQRNKGNFPGRFSGRQFSNSRSEMNVSTLELGDSALYLCASSLESTDNSPLHFGNGTRLTVT.

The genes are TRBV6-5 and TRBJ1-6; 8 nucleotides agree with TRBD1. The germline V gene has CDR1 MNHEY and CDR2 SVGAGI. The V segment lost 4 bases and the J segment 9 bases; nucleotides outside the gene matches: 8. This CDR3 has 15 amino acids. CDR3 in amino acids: CASSSGEGTGSPLHF. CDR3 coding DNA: TGTGCCAGCAGTTCAGGGGAGGGGACAGGTTCACCCCTCCACTTT.